This T cell receptor beta chain appears in the sequencing data of a study of CD8 T cells in Susac syndrome. Study-level points and caveats: As the study acknowledged, the number of individuals in its TCR sequencing and HLA analysis was relatively small.

Regarding this clonotype: Antigen: not known.

Random hexamers were used to reverse transcribe an amount of about 0.5 to 1 ug RNA. TCR beta CDR3 was amplified by immunoSEQ covering 54 Vbeta and 13 Jbeta. TCRdb used MiXCR to reprocess the immunoSEQ multiplex PCR reads, holding one entry per CDR3 protein. The sample holds 150,000 to 200,000 distinct CDR3 sequences, 93% seen once. Trimming cost V 0 bases and J 6 bases; bases outside gene matches: 12. The CDR3 contains 17 residues. Per germline, CDR1 LGHDT and CDR2 YNNKEL (reference sequence). Sequencing of TCR beta drew on CD8+ and CD4+ T cells from blood. Purification of the CD8+ and CD4+ T cells relied on negative isolation, and TEMRA cells underwent FACS enrichment.

This TCR derives from a human donor in good health. This chain connects TRBV3-1 to TRBJ2-7; TRBD2 matches 9 bases. The specimen was CD4+ T cells from PBMCs. For the CDR3, the DNA is TGTGCCAGCAGCCAAGATCTTCGGGCTAGCGGGGCCCGCGAGCAGTACTTC. Protein: CASSQDLRASGAREQYF.